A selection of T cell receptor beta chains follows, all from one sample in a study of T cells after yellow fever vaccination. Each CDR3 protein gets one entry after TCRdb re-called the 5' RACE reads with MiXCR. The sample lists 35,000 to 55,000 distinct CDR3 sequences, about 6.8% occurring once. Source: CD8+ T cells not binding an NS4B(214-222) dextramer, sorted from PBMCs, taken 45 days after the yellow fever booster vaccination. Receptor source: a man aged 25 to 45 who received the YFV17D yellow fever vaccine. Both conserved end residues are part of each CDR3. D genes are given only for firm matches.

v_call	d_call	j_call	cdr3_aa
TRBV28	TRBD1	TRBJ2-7	CASSPGTGGSYEQYF
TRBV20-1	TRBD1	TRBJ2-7	CSAIDRGEIYEQYF
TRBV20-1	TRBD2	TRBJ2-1	CSAEWGGGSSYNEQFF
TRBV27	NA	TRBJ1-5	CASSSRGGGYQPQHF
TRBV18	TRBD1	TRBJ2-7	CASSPERQGSYEQYF
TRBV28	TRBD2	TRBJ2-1	CASNGREAYNEQFF
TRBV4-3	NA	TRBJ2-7	CASSPYRDYEQYF
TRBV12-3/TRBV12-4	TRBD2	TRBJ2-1	CACSFGLAGELSYNEQFF
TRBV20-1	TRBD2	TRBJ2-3	CSARGAGGPGDTQYF
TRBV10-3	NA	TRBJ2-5	CAISDQEPPETQYF
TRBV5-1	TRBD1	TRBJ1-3	CASSPGQGRSGNTIYF
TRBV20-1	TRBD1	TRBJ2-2	CSAESGTGSGELFF
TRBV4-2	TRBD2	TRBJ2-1	CASSQREGTYNEQFF
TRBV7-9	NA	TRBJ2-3	CASSLPQDRTDTQYF
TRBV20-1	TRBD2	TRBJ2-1	CSAESGTSGFYEQFF
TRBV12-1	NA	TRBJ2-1	CASSFDETGLANEQFF
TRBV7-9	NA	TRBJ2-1	CASSQGSAEQFF
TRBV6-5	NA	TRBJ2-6	CASRIGGGSGANVLTF
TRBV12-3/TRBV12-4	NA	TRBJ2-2	CASSGTGELFF
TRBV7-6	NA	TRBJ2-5	CASSLGAGAPSETQYF
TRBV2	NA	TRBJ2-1	CASEFGVEQFF
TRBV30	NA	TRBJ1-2	CAWSGLRNEGYGYTF
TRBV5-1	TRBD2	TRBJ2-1	CASHREEDLDREQFF
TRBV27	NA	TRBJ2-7	CASRGGAHEQYF
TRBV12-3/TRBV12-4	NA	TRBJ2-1	CASSLEDEQFF
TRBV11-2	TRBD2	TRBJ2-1	CASSLEGWRTSGLYNEQFF
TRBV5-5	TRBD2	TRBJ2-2	CASSLATSGRHTGELFF
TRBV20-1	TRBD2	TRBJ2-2	CSALGLEPGELFF
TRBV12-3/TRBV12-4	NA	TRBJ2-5	CASSLQGPQETQYF
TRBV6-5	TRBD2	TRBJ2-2	CASSYSTAGLAGSGELFF
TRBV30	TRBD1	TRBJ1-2	CVWSFFEGAQPYGYTF
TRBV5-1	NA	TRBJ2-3	CASSSAVTDTQYF
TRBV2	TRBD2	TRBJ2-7	CASSVASGNQGHEQYF
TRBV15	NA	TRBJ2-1	CATSREDNEQFF
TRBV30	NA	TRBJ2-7	CAWSVGRYEQYF
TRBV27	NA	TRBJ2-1	CATWDGSSYNEQFF
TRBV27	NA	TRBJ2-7	CASSSGYEQYF
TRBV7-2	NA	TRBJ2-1	CASSFIGQVRNEQFF
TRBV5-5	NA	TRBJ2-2	CASSLGRVAGELFF
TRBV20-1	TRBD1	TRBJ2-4	CSADSGQGGNIQYF
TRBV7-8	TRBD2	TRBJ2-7	CASSWVASGGYEQYF
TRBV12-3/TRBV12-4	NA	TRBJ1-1	CASSPIQGTVTEAFF
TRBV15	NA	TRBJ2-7	CATSSPPYEQYF
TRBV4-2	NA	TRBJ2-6	CASSLGGANVLTF
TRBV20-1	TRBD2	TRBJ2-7	CSARDVRTRVYEQYF
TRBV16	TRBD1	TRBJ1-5	CASSQIGQGPNQPQHF
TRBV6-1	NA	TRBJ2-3	CASSEADGGTDTQYF
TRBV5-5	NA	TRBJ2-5	CASIFRRGGIQETQYF
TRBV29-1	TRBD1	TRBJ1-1	CSAEGQGTLPPEAFF
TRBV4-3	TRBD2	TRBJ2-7	CASSQDGGGRALYEQYF
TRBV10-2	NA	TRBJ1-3	CASNQETGNTIYF
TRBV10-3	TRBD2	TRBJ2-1	CAITTSGRDNEQFF